This T cell receptor beta chain was found in a study of T cells in Graves' hyperthyroidism and ophthalmopathy. RNA transcripts served as the template for amplifying TCR beta CDR3 regions. The TCR CDR3 was amplified in a first-round RT-PCR using the HTBI primer set. In TCRdb, the multiplex PCR reads were re-called with MiXCR into one record per CDR3 protein. The top ten clones hold more than 4.5% of a sample with some 600,000 distinct CDR3 sequences, around 14% of them seen once. This clonotype was observed at least ten times. Its antigen is undetermined. This CDR3 has 14 amino acids. Trimming removed 4 bases from V and 2 bases from J; junction bases left unmatched: 5. Germline loops: CDR1 SGDLS, CDR2 YYNGEE. Hyperthyroidism, newly diagnosed and lasting under 2 months, affected patients aged 18 to 65. Diagnoses rested on clinical symptoms, serum thyroxine and TRAb, thyroid ultrasound and orbital computed tomography.

Study-level results: Blood also held most thyroid clonotypes expanded beyond 0.001.

V usage is TRBV9 and J usage is TRBJ2-7; 8 bases are a match to TRBD2. The receptor was derived from a woman in her twenties or thirties with Graves' hyperthyroidism that later progressed to Graves' ophthalmopathy. Sequencing used blood. Written as DNA, the CDR3 is TGTGCCAGCAGCACTACTAGCGGTCCCTACGAGCAGTACTTC. Protein product: CASSTTSGPYEQYF.